A selection of T cell receptor beta chains follows, all from one sample in a study of blood T cell repertoires in COVID-19. Assay used: immunoSEQ multiplex PCR; TCRdb lists only in-frame clones, some missing. The table records 200,000 to 250,000 clones, over 75% of them present only once. The sequenced material came from peripheral blood. These receptors all come from a human donor in a cohort sampled during active COVID-19. CDR3s include the opening cysteine and the closing phenylalanine or tryptophan. A D gene is named only where the DNA matches it firmly. Size values are once, few and many counts, or a class for expanded clones, and some rows have none.

TRBJ2-3	TRBD2	TRBV5-1	.	TGCGCCAGCAGCTACGGGACTAGCGGGGCGACAGATACGCAGTATTTT	CASSYGTSGATDTQYF
TRBJ2-1	.	TRBV20-1	.	TGCAGTGCCAGTCCGAGGGATGAGCAGTTCTTC	CSASPRDEQFF
TRBJ1-2	TRBD1	TRBV5-5	.	TGTGCCAGCAGCTCCTCCGGGACAGGGTCAGTAGGTGGCTACACCTTC	CASSSSGTGSVGGYTF
TRBJ1-4	.	TRBV28	.	TGTGCCAGCAGTTTAAGATCGGGAGCAATTGAAAAACTGTTTTTT	CASSLRSGAIEKLFF
TRBJ1-6	.	TRBV4-1	.	TGCGCCAGCAGCCAAGATTTAACAGGCTGGGCCTCTGACTCACCCCTCCACTTT	CASSQDLTGWASDSPLHF
TRBJ2-5	TRBD2	TRBV29-1	.	TGCAGCGTAGCTACTAGCGGGGGCTACGGGACCCAGTACTTC	CSVATSGGYGTQYF
TRBJ1-2	TRBD1	TRBV12-3/TRBV12-4	.	TGTGCCATCACCGGGACAGGGGGCTATGGCTACACCTTC	CAITGTGGYGYTF
TRBJ1-5	.	TRBV6-5	few	TGTGCCAGCAGTTACTCGAACCCTCGGGGCAATCAGCCCCAGCATTTT	CASSYSNPRGNQPQHF
TRBJ1-2	TRBD1	TRBV5-1	.	TGCGCCAGCAGCTTGAGGGGGCAGGACCCCCTCTATGGCTACACCTTC	CASSLRGQDPLYGYTF
TRBJ2-6	TRBD1	TRBV3-1/TRBV3-2	.	TGTGCCAGCAGCCGGTTTGGACAGGCCTACTCTGGGGCCAACGTCCTGACTTTC	CASSRFGQAYSGANVLTF
TRBJ2-7	.	TRBV3-1/TRBV3-2	.	TGTGCCAGCAGCCCCTCCCGTTACGAGCAGTACTTC	CASSPSRYEQYF
TRBJ2-5	.	TRBV11-2	.	TGTGCCAGCAGCTTCGGTAGTCAAGAGACCCAGTACTTC	CASSFGSQETQYF
TRBJ1-1	.	TRBV28	.	TGTGCCACGCAAGTACAGGGATGGAACACTGAAGCTTTCTTT	CATQVQGWNTEAFF
TRBJ2-1	TRBD2	TRBV5-1	.	TGCGCCAGCGGACCTCTAGCGGGAGGGGGCAATGAGCAGTTCTTC	CASGPLAGGGNEQFF
TRBJ2-3	TRBD2	TRBV11-2	.	TGTGCCAGCAGCCTCGGACTAGCGGGGGAACCCACAGATACGCAGTATTTT	CASSLGLAGEPTDTQYF
TRBJ2-2	TRBD1	TRBV29-1	.	TGCAGCGTTGGACCCCCGACAGGGTCCACCGGGGAGCTGTTTTTT	CSVGPPTGSTGELFF
TRBJ2-1	TRBD2	TRBV2	.	TGTGCCAGCAGTGAACCTAGCGGGGCGTTCAATGAGCAGTTCTTC	CASSEPSGAFNEQFF
TRBJ1-6	.	TRBV27	.	TGTGCCAGCAGTTTAATGGGGACAAATAATTCACCCCTCCACTTT	CASSLMGTNNSPLHF
TRBJ2-2	TRBD1	TRBV24-1	.	TGTGCCACCAGTGATTTGTTAAGGGGACAGGGCAACACCGGGGAGCTGTTTTTT	CATSDLLRGQGNTGELFF
TRBJ1-6	.	TRBV27	.	TGTGCCAGCAGTTTCCAGGACAACTGGGATTCACCCCTCCACTTT	CASSFQDNWDSPLHF
TRBJ1-5	TRBD1	TRBV28	.	TGTGCCAGCAGCCTACGAGGGGACAGAAATCAGCCCCAGCATTTT	CASSLRGDRNQPQHF
TRBJ2-3	.	TRBV4-2	.	TGTGCCAGCAGCCAAGGTCATAGGGGGACAACAGATACGCAGTATTTT	CASSQGHRGTTDTQYF
TRBJ1-1	.	TRBV6-5	.	TGTGCCAGCAGTATTCCCGGGACTAACACTGAAGCTTTCTTT	CASSIPGTNTEAFF
TRBJ2-7	TRBD2	TRBV5-4	few	TGTGCCAGCAGCCCGATCACTAGCGGAGGTGTCTACGAGCAGTACTTC	CASSPITSGGVYEQYF
TRBJ2-1	TRBD2	TRBV4-1	once	TGCGCCAGCAGCCAAGCGGCGCGGGGGGGCCCAGAGCAGTTCTTC	CASSQAARGGPEQFF
TRBJ2-7	TRBD1	TRBV5-6	.	TGTGCCAGCAGCTTGGATCCCAGGGGGTCCCTCGAGCAGTACTTC	CASSLDPRGSLEQYF
TRBJ2-7	TRBD2	TRBV7-9	.	TGTGCCAGCAGCTTCGGACTAGCGGGGGCCGCCTACGAGCAGTACTTC	CASSFGLAGAAYEQYF
TRBJ1-1	.	TRBV6-1	.	TGTGCCAGCAGTGACCTAGGGGGCACTGAAGCTTTCTTT	CASSDLGGTEAFF
TRBJ1-2	TRBD1	TRBV7-9	.	TGTGCCAGCAGCTTATCAGGGGGAGAATATGGCTACACCTTC	CASSLSGGEYGYTF
TRBJ2-2	.	TRBV7-2	.	TGTGCCAGCAGCTTAGTAGGGGTCGGGGAGCTGTTTTTT	CASSLVGVGELFF
TRBJ2-7	.	TRBV18	.	TGTGCCAGCTCACCAGTGGTGAGTAGCTACGAGCAGTACTTC	CASSPVVSSYEQYF
TRBJ1-4	.	TRBV28	.	TGTGCCAGCAGTTTAGGGGGGGTTGGTGAAAAACTGTTTTTT	CASSLGGVGEKLFF
TRBJ2-7	TRBD2	TRBV5-4	.	TGTGCCAGCAGCGGCCGAACTAGCGGGGGGGCCTCCTACGAGCAGTACTTC	CASSGRTSGGASYEQYF
TRBJ1-2	.	TRBV24-1	.	TGTGCCACCAGTGACCCTGGACAGAGCTATGGCTACACCTTC	CATSDPGQSYGYTF
TRBJ2-3	.	TRBV2	.	TGTGCCAGCAACTCCGCCACAGATACGCAGTATTTT	CASNSATDTQYF
TRBJ2-1	TRBD2	TRBV7-2	.	TGTGCCAGCAGCCCTCAGAGCGGGGGGGACTCCTACAATGAGCAGTTCTTC	CASSPQSGGDSYNEQFF
TRBJ1-6	.	TRBV6-5	.	TGTGCCAGCTCTGACGGAGAGAATTCACCCCTCCACTTT	CASSDGENSPLHF
TRBJ2-1	.	TRBV11-3	few	TGTGCCAGCAGTCGGACAGACCTTTACAATGAGCAGTTCTTC	CASSRTDLYNEQFF
TRBJ1-1	TRBD1	TRBV5-1	.	TGCGCCAGCAGCCCTGGACAGGGGGTGTACACTGAAGCTTTCTTT	CASSPGQGVYTEAFF
TRBJ1-2	TRBD1	TRBV3-1/TRBV3-2	.	TGTGCCAGCAGCCAAGATGGGACAGGGGGCTTCTATGGCTACACCTTC	CASSQDGTGGFYGYTF
TRBJ2-3	TRBD2	TRBV5-1	.	TGCGCCAGCAGCTTGGCCCTAGCGGGAGGTAGTGCCCAAACGAAAACAGATACGCAGTATTTT	CASSLALAGGSAQTKTDTQYF
TRBJ1-5	TRBD1	TRBV19	.	TGTGCCAGTAGTAAAAGGCCAGGGGGTGATCAGCCCCAGCATTTT	CASSKRPGGDQPQHF
TRBJ1-1	.	TRBV7-2	few	TGTGCCAGCAGCTCCCCCGCGGGGGGCTGGAACACTGAAGCTTTCTTT	CASSSPAGGWNTEAFF
TRBJ1-4	.	TRBV6-2/TRBV6-3	once	TGTGCCAGCAGTTTTGACGGGTTTAATGAAAAACTGTTTTTT	CASSFDGFNEKLFF
TRBJ2-1	TRBD2	TRBV10-3	.	TGTGCCATCAGCCCCCTGGGAGGGTCTAATGAGCAGTTCTTC	CAISPLGGSNEQFF
TRBJ1-2	.	TRBV28	.	TGTGCCAGTACTCCCACTAACTATGGCTACACCTTC	CASTPTNYGYTF
TRBJ2-7	.	TRBV5-1	.	TGCGCCAGCAGCTTGGCCAGGGTTACCTACGAGCAGTACTTC	CASSLARVTYEQYF
TRBJ1-1	.	TRBV19	.	TGTGCCAGTAAGGGAGACACTGAAGCTTTCTTT	CASKGDTEAFF
TRBJ1-6	.	TRBV3-1/TRBV3-2	.	TGTGCCAGCAGCCGCCACGGGGTCCCCTATAATTCACCCCTCCACTTT	CASSRHGVPYNSPLHF
TRBJ1-1	TRBD1	TRBV11-2	.	TGTGCCAGCAGCTCCATACGGACAGGCCGGGGGTACACTGAAGCTTTCTTT	CASSSIRTGRGYTEAFF
TRBJ1-2	.	TRBV19	.	TGTGCCAGTACCGACACCCTCTCCTATGGCTACACCTTC	CASTDTLSYGYTF
TRBJ1-3	.	TRBV19	.	TGTGCCAGTAGTATAGCGCTCCAACGGTCTGGAAACACCATATATTTT	CASSIALQRSGNTIYF
TRBJ2-7	TRBD2	TRBV6-5	.	TGTGCCAGCCGGCGACTAGCGGATACCTACGAGCAGTACTTC	CASRRLADTYEQYF